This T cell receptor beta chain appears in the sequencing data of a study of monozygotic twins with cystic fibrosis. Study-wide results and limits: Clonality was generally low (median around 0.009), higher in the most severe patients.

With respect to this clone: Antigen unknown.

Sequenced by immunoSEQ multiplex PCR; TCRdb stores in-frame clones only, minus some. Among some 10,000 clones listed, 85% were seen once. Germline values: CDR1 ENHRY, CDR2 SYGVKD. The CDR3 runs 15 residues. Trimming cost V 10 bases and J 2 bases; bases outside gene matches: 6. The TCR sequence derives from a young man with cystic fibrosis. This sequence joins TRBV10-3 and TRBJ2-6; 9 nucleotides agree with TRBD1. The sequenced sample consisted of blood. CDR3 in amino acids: CATLGQGTGANVLTF. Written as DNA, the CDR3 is TGTGCCACCCTTGGACAGGGGACTGGGGCCAACGTCCTGACTTTC.